Below, 20 T cell receptor beta chains from the same sample are listed, as sequenced in a study of PD-1 blockade in classical Hodgkin lymphoma. Relapse after autologous stem cell transplantation occurred in every patient, and brentuximab vedotin exposure varied. This table comes from immunoSEQ multiplex PCR, and its TCRdb copy is limited to in-frame clones, with some not included. The table lists 75,000 to 100,000 clones, roughly 76% of them singletons, with 16% in the top ten. The starting material was peripheral blood mononuclear cells (PBMCs), obtained before the second cycle of nivolumab. These receptors originate from a human donor with classical Hodgkin lymphoma.

V is TRBV15 and J is TRBJ2-3; D might be TRBD2 (5 bases). This CDR3 has 11 residues. The germline V and J ends were trimmed by 4 bases and 9 bases, with 8 bases remaining between them. Per the germline V gene, CDR1 is LNHNV and CDR2 is YYDKDF (reference sequence). The DNA of the CDR3 is TGTGCCACCAGCACGGGGATCACGCAGTATTTT. It specifies CATSTGITQYF.

This chain connects TRBV21-1 to TRBJ2-1; TRBD2, the table's D call, lacks a check against the DNA. TRBV21-1 is annotated as a pseudogene. This CDR3 is built from 16 residues. CDR3 DNA: TGTGCCAGCACCCAGGCGGAGACTAGCGGGTACAATGAGCAGTTCTTC. Protein product: CASTQAETSGYNEQFF.

In nucleotides, the CDR3 is TGTGCCAGCAGTTTAGGGGGTGAAAACTATGGCTACACCTTC. Translating it yields CASSLGGENYGYTF. This chain uses TRBV28 with TRBJ1-2; a weak D match, TRBD1 (5 bases). Looked up from germline, CDR1 is MDHEN and CDR2 is SYDVKM. V was pared by 2 bases and J by 2 bases, with 9 bases between. This CDR3 region has 14 residues.

This clone occurred a few times. This chain links TRBV7-6 with TRBJ2-2; no reliable D call. V gave up 1 base and J gave up 1 base, with 7 bases separating them. The CDR3 runs to 15 residues. Germline V CDR1 and CDR2: SGHVS, FNYEAQ. DNA of the CDR3: TGTGCCAGCAGCTTAGGTGCTAAGAACACCGGGGAGCTGTTTTTT. The encoded protein is CASSLGAKNTGELFF.

The CDR3 DNA is TGTGCCAGCAGCCCCCTACATGGAGATACGCAGTATTTT. It yields the protein CASSPLHGDTQYF. The chain is built from TRBV7-2 and TRBJ2-3; no reliable D call. The CDR3 has 13 amino acids. With 5 bases removed from V and 5 bases from J, the gap between germline ends came to 11 bases. Germline assignment: CDR1 SGHTA and CDR2 FQGNSA.

The rearrangement uses TRBV5-4 and TRBJ1-4; D ambiguous. The CDR3 is made up of 13 amino acids. Trimming stripped 1 base from V and 6 bases from J, with 7 bases between. The germline V gene has CDR1 SGHNT and CDR2 YYREEE (reference sequence). The DNA of the CDR3 is TGTGCCAGCAGCTTGAACGTCGATGAAAAACTGTTTTTT. This translates into CASSLNVDEKLFF.

The V and J genes are TRBV18 and TRBJ2-1; D ambiguous. Per the germline V gene, CDR1 is KGHSH and CDR2 is LQKENI. The CDR3 contains 15 residues. V was trimmed by 2 bases and J by 9 bases, leaving 17 bases between them. The CDR3 reads CASSPTSLAWGEQFF. Here the CDR3 DNA reads TGTGCCAGCTCACCAACCTCCCTGGCGTGGGGTGAGCAGTTCTTC.

The chain links TRBV7-2 to TRBJ2-3, with D perhaps being TRBD1 or TRBD2 (5 bases each). The V gene's germline CDR1 is SGHTA and CDR2 FQGNSA. CDR3 size: 14 residues. The ends were cut back, 5 bases at V and 3 bases at J, with 12 bases in the middle. The CDR3: CASSQWGRTDTQYF. Written as DNA, the CDR3 is TGTGCCAGCAGCCAATGGGGACGTACAGATACGCAGTATTTT. Filled out from reference TRBV7-2 and TRBJ2-3, the complete variable domain reads GAGVSQSPSNKVTEKGKDVELRCDPISGHTALYWYRQSLGQGLEFLIYFQGNSAPDKSGLPSDRFSAERTGGSVSTLTIQRTQQEDSAVYLCASSQWGRTDTQYFGPGTRLTVL.

V and J are TRBV5-4 and TRBJ2-5; 13 nucleotides align to TRBD2. CDR3 length: 16 residues. Germline CDR1 is SGHNT and CDR2 is YYREEE (reference sequence). Germline trimming cut 4 bases from V and 4 bases from J; bases unmatched to any gene: 7. The CDR3 region has the DNA TGTGCCAGCAGCCCACTAGCGGGAGGGCCCCGAGAGACCCAGTACTTC. Its protein is CASSPLAGGPRETQYF.

The chain joins TRBV7-8 to TRBJ1-1; TRBD1 matches at 7 bases. V shed 5 bases, J shed 7 bases, and the junction held 7 bases outside the gene matches. The germline gives CDR1 SGHVS, CDR2 FQNEAQ. This CDR3 has 13 residues. CDR3 loop: CASSQRTGLEAFF. The CDR3 DNA is TGTGCCAGCAGCCAGAGGACAGGCCTTGAAGCTTTCTTT.

The genes are TRBV2 and TRBJ2-2; D is unclear. Trimming shortened V by 1 base and J by 5 bases, and 11 bases separated the two germline ends. This CDR3 has 15 residues. Germline V gene sequence: CDR1 SNHLY, CDR2 FYNNEI. The CDR3 sequence is CASSEVRSTTGELFF. The CDR3 DNA sequence: TGTGCCAGCAGTGAAGTAAGGAGCACTACCGGGGAGCTGTTTTTT. Variable domain in full (rest from reference TRBV2 and TRBJ2-2): EPEVTQTPSHQVTQMGQEVILRCVPISNHLYFYWYRQILGQKVEFLVSFYNNEISEKSEIFDDQFSVERPDGSNFTLKIRSTKLEDSAMYFCASSEVRSTTGELFFGEGSRLTVL.

J is TRBJ2-7 and V is TRBV10-1; D is undetermined. Germline-derived CDR1 and CDR2 are WNHNN and SYGVQD (reference sequence). The CDR3 extends over 15 amino acids. V gave up 3 bases and J gave up 3 bases, with 15 bases separating them. CDR3 residues: CASSDLGSLYYEQYF. CDR3 sequence (DNA): TGCGCCAGCAGTGACCTCGGGTCTCTATACTACGAGCAGTACTTC.

This clone was detected once. The chain recombines TRBV6-5 with TRBJ2-2, with 9 bases matching TRBD1. Germline assignment: CDR1 MNHEY and CDR2 SVGAGI. J gave up 3 bases and V 6 bases, and 5 bases lay outside the gene matches. This CDR3 region has 15 residues. CDR3: CASSTGQGDTGELFF. DNA of the CDR3: TGTGCCAGCAGCACGGGACAGGGCGACACCGGGGAGCTGTTTTTT.

The CDR3 is CASSTRLAIYNEQFF. Written as DNA, the CDR3 is TGTGCCAGCAGTACTCGACTAGCAATTTACAATGAGCAGTTCTTC. The V and J genes are TRBV6-1 and TRBJ2-1; 7 nucleotides match TRBD2. Per the germline V gene, CDR1 is MNHNS and CDR2 is SASEGT. There are 15 residues in the CDR3. V was pared by 5 bases and J by 4 bases, with 8 bases of the junction left unmatched.

In this sample, this clone is medium-sized (0.01 to 0.1%). V is TRBV5-1 and J is TRBJ1-5, with D perhaps TRBD1 (6 bases). Germline lookup yields CDR1 SGHRS and CDR2 YFSETQ. CDR3 length equals 13 residues. Trimming left V 4 bases short and J 5 bases short, with 10 bases between. The CDR3 reads CASSPEGDQPQHF. CDR3 DNA: TGCGCCAGCAGCCCCGAGGGGGATCAGCCCCAGCATTTT.

The J gene is TRBJ2-1, the V gene TRBV27; D gene ambiguous. This CDR3 contains 15 residues. V was shortened by 5 bases and J by 5 bases, with 16 bases between the two germline ends. Germline V gene lookup returns CDR1 MNHEY and CDR2 SMNVEV (reference sequence). The CDR3 region is CASSPRFSGHNEQFF. CDR3 sequence (DNA): TGTGCCAGCAGTCCGAGATTCTCGGGCCACAATGAGCAGTTCTTC.

V and J are TRBV29-1 and TRBJ1-2, with unresolved D. Germline values: CDR1 SQVTM, CDR2 ANQGSEA. This CDR3 region has 11 residues. Trimming removed 0 bases at V and 5 bases at J, with 4 bases between. The CDR3 DNA sequence: TGCAGCGTTGAAGACAGGTATGGCTACACCTTC. Translation: CSVEDRYGYTF.

The chain couples TRBV4-2 to TRBJ1-1, with a weak D call TRBD1 (6 bases). The CDR3 has 13 residues. Germline lookup yields CDR1 LGHNA and CDR2 YNFKEQ. Trimming took 0 bases from V and 10 from J, leaving 12 bases between them. As DNA, the CDR3 is TGTGCCAGCAGCCAAGATGGGGGGCGGGTAGCTTTCTTT. Its translation: CASSQDGGRVAFF.

This chain joins TRBV5-6 and TRBJ2-7; D perhaps matches TRBD1 (6 bases). V dropped 3 bases and J dropped 0 bases, with 13 bases sitting between them. This CDR3 is built from 15 residues. Germline V gene lookup returns CDR1 SGHDT and CDR2 YYEEEE. CDR3 coding DNA: TGTGCCAGCAGCTGGGGGCAGGGGAGCTCCTACGAGCAGTACTTC. Translated, it gives CASSWGQGSSYEQYF.

This sequence joins TRBV7-9 and TRBJ2-7; 7 nucleotides line up with TRBD1. V lost 4 bases and J lost 6; bases outside the gene matches: 3. There are 12 residues in the CDR3. Germline loops: CDR1 SEHNR, CDR2 FQNEAQ (reference sequence). The CDR3 coding sequence is TGTGCCAGCAGCTACCCAGGGGGCGAGCAGTACTTC. Translated: CASSYPGGEQYF.